Each of the 27 T cell receptor beta chains below was sequenced from the same sample in a study of CD8 T cells in ankylosing spondylitis. TCRdb reanalysed the 5' RACE reads using MiXCR and keeps one entry per CDR3 protein. The data hold around 300,000 distinct CDR3 sequences, with roughly 14% observed a single time. The sequenced material came from blood, either unsorted or a sorted T cell fraction (not recorded which). All receptors derive from a male donor with ankylosing spondylitis or in good health (not recorded which).

This clonotype showed up many times. This rearrangement joins TRBV6-5 to TRBJ2-1; D is possibly TRBD2 (6 bases). Germline-derived CDR1 and CDR2 are MNHEY and SVGAGI. The V end lost 4 bases, the J end lost 6 bases, and 13 bases lay between the germline ends. The CDR3 has 14 residues. CDR3 bases: TGTGCCAGCAGTTTGTCCGGGAGAGGCAATGAGCAGTTCTTC. Protein sequence: CASSLSGRGNEQFF.

This clonotype was detected a few times. V gene TRBV7-2 combines with J gene TRBJ2-3; 13 bases map to TRBD2. The V and J ends lost 5 bases and 5 bases, in that order; junction bases with no gene match: 7. Per the germline V gene, CDR1 is SGHTA and CDR2 is FQGNSA. The CDR3 is 16 residues long. This CDR3 reads CASSARLAGGEDTQYF. The CDR3 DNA follows: TGTGCCAGCAGCGCCCGACTAGCGGGAGGAGAAGATACGCAGTATTTT.

This clonotype appeared a few times. This sequence joins TRBV7-9 and TRBJ2-7; D is ambiguous. Germline V gene sequence: CDR1 SEHNR, CDR2 FQNEAQ (reference sequence). The CDR3 has 14 residues. V was cut by 0 bases and J by 6 bases, with 12 bases left in between. CDR3 nucleotide sequence: TGTGCCAGCAGCTTAGCACTCCTGATCGGCGAGCAGTACTTC. Amino acid sequence: CASSLALLIGEQYF. Full variable domain (missing parts from reference TRBV7-9 and TRBJ2-7): DTGVSQNPRHKITKRGQNVTFRCDPISEHNRLYWYRQTLGQGPEFLTYFQNEAQLEKSRLLSDRFSAERPKGSFSTLEIQRTEQGDSAMYLCASSLALLIGEQYFGPGTRLTVT.

This clonotype was seen repeatedly, ten times or more. The chain employs TRBV29-1 and TRBJ2-4, with no clear D. This CDR3 is built from 11 residues. The germline CDR1 and CDR2 sequences are SQVTM and ANQGSEA. Trimming removed 4 bases at V and 6 bases at J, with 7 bases between. CDR3 in DNA: TGCAGCGTTGCGCCAGGAAACATTCAGTACTTC. The encoded protein is CSVAPGNIQYF.

This clonotype was seen repeatedly, ten times or more. The V and J genes are TRBV3-1 and TRBJ2-5; D may be TRBD1 (6 bases). This CDR3 is built from 14 residues. Per the germline V gene, CDR1 is LGHDT and CDR2 is YNNKEL (reference sequence). V was pared by 3 bases and J by 1 base, with 9 bases between. CDR3: CASSQRGTQETQYF. Here the CDR3 DNA reads TGTGCCAGCAGCCAGAGGGGGACCCAAGAGACCCAGTACTTC.

This clonotype was observed a handful of times. The chain has TRBV11-1 and TRBJ2-7, with D tentatively TRBD1 or TRBD2 (5 bases each). CDR3 length equals 15 residues. The V end was cut by 3 bases, the J end by 1 base, with 13 bases between. Germline V CDR1 and CDR2: SGHAT, FQDESV (reference sequence). The CDR3 nucleotides are TGTGCCAGCAGCTTCACCTGGGACGGATCCTACGAGCAGTACTTC. As protein: CASSFTWDGSYEQYF.

This chain links TRBV20-1 with TRBJ2-3, with D uncertain. Per germline, CDR1 DFQATT and CDR2 SNEGSKA (reference sequence). V was shortened by 5 bases and J by 4 bases, with 13 bases between the two germline ends. This CDR3 has 13 amino acids. The CDR3 sequence: CSAGNPHSDTQYF. Here the CDR3 DNA reads TGCAGTGCTGGTAATCCGCATTCAGATACGCAGTATTTT.

The rearrangement uses TRBV7-9 and TRBJ2-1; TRBD1 matches 7 bases. J gave up 8 bases and V 5 bases, and 9 bases lay outside the gene matches. The CDR3 consists of 14 residues. Per germline, CDR1 SEHNR and CDR2 FQNEAQ (reference sequence). The CDR3 DNA sequence: TGTGCCAGCAGCCAAGTGACAGGGTTTTATGAGCAGTTCTTC. Translated: CASSQVTGFYEQFF.

Note on this clonotype: A junction end diverges from the germline sequence, so it may reflect a read error. This chain joins TRBV12-3 or TRBV12-4 and TRBJ2-7, with 11 bases that match TRBD2. The CDR3 is made up of 13 amino acids. The CDR3 region has the DNA TGTGCCAGCAGTGTAGCGGGAGGGAGCGGGCAGTACTTC. Amino acids: CASSVAGGSGQYF.

This chain connects TRBV20-1 to TRBJ1-5; D not resolved. CDR3 length: 13 amino acids. The germline gives CDR1 DFQATT, CDR2 SNEGSKA (reference sequence). This CDR3 is CSAGRRSNQPQHF. The CDR3 nucleotides read TGCAGCGCGGGCCGTAGGAGCAATCAGCCCCAGCATTTT.

The rearrangement joins TRBV20-1 to TRBJ2-2; D not certain. CDR1 and CDR2 from the germline V gene are DFQATT and SNEGSKA (reference sequence). With 3 bases removed from V and 0 bases from J, the gap between germline ends came to 11 bases. The CDR3 runs 15 residues. The DNA of the CDR3 is TGCAGTGCTAGCCCCGGAATAGCGAACACCGGGGAGCTGTTTTTT. Its translation is CSASPGIANTGELFF.

The rearrangement joins TRBV5-6 to TRBJ2-3; TRBD1 agrees at 8 bases. V gave up 3 bases and J gave up 0 bases; unmatched junction bases: 3. This CDR3 is 15 amino acids long. Germline V gene data show CDR1 as SGHDT and CDR2 as YYEEEE. CDR3 nucleotide sequence: TGTGCCAGCAGCTGGCGGACAGGGAGCACAGATACGCAGTATTTT. Translated: CASSWRTGSTDTQYF.

This clonotype was picked up a small number of times. This sequence joins TRBV15 and TRBJ2-5, with unresolved D. CDR3 size: 13 residues. Germline loops: CDR1 LNHNV, CDR2 YYDKDF (reference sequence). The V gene lost 0 bases and the J gene lost 4 bases, with 6 bases spanning the gap. CDR3 in DNA: TGTGCCACCAGCAGAGATAACCGAGAGACCCAGTACTTC. It encodes CATSRDNRETQYF.

V and J are TRBV28 and TRBJ2-7; 7 positions agree with TRBD2. The junction had 10 bases not matched to a gene; V was cut back by 3 bases and J by 2 bases. The V gene's germline CDR1 is MDHEN and CDR2 SYDVKM. The CDR3 consists of 16 residues. The CDR3 is CASSFPSSGNPYEQYF. The CDR3 DNA reads TGTGCCAGCAGTTTCCCGTCTAGCGGTAACCCCTACGAGCAGTACTTC.

Regarding this clonotype: A much larger clone differs from this one at a single base, so this may be a read error. J is TRBJ1-1 and V is TRBV12-3 or TRBV12-4, with no clear D. The V and J ends lost 3 bases and 1 base respectively, with 6 bases between them. This CDR3 contains 13 residues. This CDR3 is CASSFHQNTEAFF. The CDR3 region has the DNA TGTGCCAGCAGTTTTCACCAGAACACTGAAGCTTTCTTT.

The chain links TRBV29-1 to TRBJ2-7, with TRBD1 identical over 8 bases. Unmatched junction bases numbered 11, after V lost 7 bases and J lost 3 bases. The CDR3 spans 14 residues. Germline assignment: CDR1 SQVTM and CDR2 ANQGSEA. The CDR3 nucleotides read TGCAGCGCTATTCTGTCGGACAGGGACTACGAGCAGTACTTC. Its translation: CSAILSDRDYEQYF.

This sequence joins TRBV7-2 and TRBJ1-1, with 8 bases matching TRBD1. Trimming cost V 5 bases and J 0 bases; bases outside gene matches: 2. Germline V gives CDR1 SGHTA, CDR2 FQGNSA. The CDR3 covers 14 residues. The CDR3 reads CASSQDRVNTEAFF. The CDR3 bases are TGTGCCAGCAGCCAGGACAGGGTGAACACTGAAGCTTTCTTT.

This clonotype was seen only a few times. The chain employs TRBV10-3 and TRBJ2-3; unclear D gene. CDR1 ENHRY and CDR2 SYGVKD come from the germline V gene. The V gene lost 4 bases and the J gene lost 4 bases, with 12 bases spanning the gap. The CDR3 is 14 amino acids. The CDR3 sequence: CAISAGRSSDTQYF. As DNA, the CDR3 is TGTGCCATCAGTGCCGGCCGGAGCTCAGATACGCAGTATTTT.

This clonotype came up many times. The rearrangement joins TRBV10-3 to TRBJ2-7; D uncertain. This CDR3 is built from 14 residues. CDR1 ENHRY and CDR2 SYGVKD come from the germline V gene. Trimming took 3 bases from V and 3 from J, leaving 12 bases between them. The CDR3 here is CAISDDLRNYEQYF. The CDR3 coding sequence is TGTGCCATCAGTGACGATCTCCGGAACTACGAGCAGTACTTC.

This clonotype has more than one count but fewer than ten. The chain recombines TRBV10-2 with TRBJ2-1; 12 nucleotides agree with TRBD2. The CDR3 runs to 14 residues. V lost 8 bases, J lost 10 bases, and 9 bases stayed unmatched. Germline CDR1 reads WSHSY; CDR2 reads SAAADI. The CDR3 region is CASSRTSGVVEQFF. The CDR3 DNA reads TGCGCCAGCTCCCGGACTAGCGGGGTGGTGGAGCAGTTCTTC.

This clonotype was seen many times. The chain links TRBV2 to TRBJ2-1; 10 nucleotides line up with TRBD2. The CDR3 is 15 residues long. Germline V gene lookup returns CDR1 SNHLY and CDR2 FYNNEI. Losses at the gene ends were 6 bases for V and 7 bases for J; bases not matched to a gene: 9. The CDR3 spells CASRGLAGAVNEQFF. The CDR3 nucleotides are TGTGCCAGCAGAGGGCTAGCGGGAGCGGTTAATGAGCAGTTCTTC.

CDR3 DNA sequence: TGTGCCAGTCGGGGACAGCAGAATCAGCCCCAGCATTTT. This encodes CASRGQQNQPQHF. The J gene is TRBJ1-5, the V gene TRBV12-3 or TRBV12-4; TRBD1 matches at 7 bases. Unmatched junction bases numbered 6, after V lost 9 bases and J lost 4 bases. This CDR3 has 13 amino acids.

In this sample, this clonotype turned up many times. The chain has TRBV6-5 and TRBJ1-1; a possible D gene is TRBD1 (5 bases). The CDR3 runs to 15 residues. Looked up from germline, CDR1 is MNHEY and CDR2 is SVGAGI. V lost 0 bases to trimming and J lost 1 base, with 9 bases between them. The CDR3 is CASSYSTGKNTEAFF. The CDR3 bases are TGTGCCAGCAGTTACTCTACAGGAAAGAACACTGAAGCTTTCTTT.

The chain links TRBV2 to TRBJ2-3; 16 bases agree with TRBD2. V trimming: 6 bases; J trimming: 3 bases; junction bases outside the gene matches: 9. Germline assignment: CDR1 SNHLY and CDR2 FYNNEI. The CDR3 loop spans 18 amino acids. CDR3 sequence reads: CASRAGLAGGPGTDTQYF. CDR3 in DNA: TGTGCCAGCAGAGCGGGACTAGCGGGAGGGCCTGGGACAGATACGCAGTATTTT.

This clonotype has only a few counts. The chain has TRBV15 and TRBJ2-5, with D tentatively TRBD2 (5 bases). This CDR3 contains 15 residues. Germline values: CDR1 LNHNV, CDR2 YYDKDF (reference sequence). Deletions cut 0 bases from V and 3 bases from J, with 11 bases between. The CDR3 DNA sequence: TGTGCCACCAGCAGAGATCCCCGGGGAGAAGAGACCCAGTACTTC. This codes for CATSRDPRGEETQYF.

This clonotype was detected a few times. This chain links TRBV7-2 with TRBJ1-5; D is unresolved. Germline V CDR1 and CDR2: SGHTA, FQGNSA. The length of the CDR3 is 15 residues. Trimming shortened V by 1 base and J by 4 bases, and 11 bases separated the two germline ends. The DNA for the CDR3 is TGTGCCAGCAGCTTAGGAGGCTTGGGTAATCAGCCCCAGCATTTT. It translates to CASSLGGLGNQPQHF.

This clonotype was counted ten times or more. The CDR3 is CASSPNGQPQHF. In DNA, the CDR3 is TGTGCCAGCAGCCCTAACGGTCAGCCCCAGCATTTT. The chain links TRBV2 to TRBJ1-5; D unclear. Germline V gene data show CDR1 as SNHLY and CDR2 as FYNNEI. Between the trimmed V and J ends, which lost 6 bases and 6 bases, there was a span of 9 bases. CDR3 length: 12 amino acids.